This record covers a single TCR beta chain. These data originate in a study of T cell changes during pregnancy in multiple sclerosis. Sequencing was performed with immunoSEQ multiplex PCR; in TCRdb, only in-frame clones are kept and a portion is missing. The table lists tens of thousands of clones, 93% of them singletons. This material consisted of peripheral blood, taken after pregnancy. The clonotype originates from a female donor with multiple sclerosis, enrolled in a pregnancy study.

CDR3 bases: TGTGCCACCAGCAGAGATGGGGGACTGACTGCAACTAATGAAAAACTGTTTTTT. Its protein is CATSRDGGLTATNEKLFF. V and J are TRBV15 and TRBJ1-4; D possibly corresponds to TRBD1 (5 bases). Between the trimmed V and J ends, which lost 0 bases and 0 bases, there was a span of 14 bases. The V gene's germline CDR1 is LNHNV and CDR2 YYDKDF (reference sequence). This CDR3 has 18 residues. Filled out from reference TRBV15 and TRBJ1-4, the complete variable domain reads DAMVIQNPRYQVTQFGKPVTLSCSQTLNHNVMYWYQQKSSQAPKLLFHYYDKDFNNEADTPDNFQSRRPNTSFCFLDIRSPGLGDTAMYLCATSRDGGLTATNEKLFFGSGTQLSVL.